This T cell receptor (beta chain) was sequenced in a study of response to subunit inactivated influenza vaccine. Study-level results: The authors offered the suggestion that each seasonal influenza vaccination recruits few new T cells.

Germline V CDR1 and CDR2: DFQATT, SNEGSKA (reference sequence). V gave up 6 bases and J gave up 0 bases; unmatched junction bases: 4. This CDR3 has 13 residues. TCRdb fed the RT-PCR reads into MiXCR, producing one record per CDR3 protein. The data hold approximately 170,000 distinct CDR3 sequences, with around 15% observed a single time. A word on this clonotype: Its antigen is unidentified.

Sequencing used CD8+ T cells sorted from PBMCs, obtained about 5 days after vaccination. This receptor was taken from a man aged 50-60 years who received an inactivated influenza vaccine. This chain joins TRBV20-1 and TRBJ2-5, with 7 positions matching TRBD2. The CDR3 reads CSAILAYQETQYF. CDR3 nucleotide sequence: TGCAGTGCCATACTAGCGTACCAAGAGACCCAGTACTTC.